Below are 31 T cell receptor beta chains sequenced from a single sample in a study of T cells after yellow fever vaccination. TCRdb fed the 5' RACE reads into MiXCR, producing one record per CDR3 protein. The sample shows 450,000 to 550,000 distinct CDR3 sequences, around a fifth of them seen only once. Material: PBMCs, obtained approximately 20 days after the first yellow fever vaccination. All receptors come from a man between 18 and 35 years old who received the YFV17D yellow fever vaccine.

This chain connects TRBV9 to TRBJ2-6, with unresolved D. Per germline, CDR1 SGDLS and CDR2 YYNGEE. CDR3 length: 17 amino acids. The V and J ends lost 0 bases and 0 bases respectively, with 10 bases between them. This CDR3 reads CASSVALAPSGANVLTF. The CDR3 bases are TGTGCCAGCAGCGTAGCACTGGCCCCCTCTGGGGCCAACGTCCTGACTTTC.

The chain recombines TRBV4-2 with TRBJ2-3; D possibly corresponds to TRBD1 (6 bases). The germline V and J ends were trimmed by 1 base and 3 bases, with 8 bases remaining between them. The germline V gene encodes CDR1 LGHNA and CDR2 YNFKEQ. CDR3 size: 14 residues. CDR3 amino acids: CASSQVDRTDTQYF. CDR3 coding DNA: TGTGCCAGCAGCCAAGTCGACAGGACAGATACGCAGTATTTT.

Many counts were recorded for this clonotype. The chain links TRBV29-1 to TRBJ2-7; no clear D. Trimming removed 4 bases from V and 1 base from J, with 11 bases in between. The CDR3 has 13 amino acids. Germline CDR1 reads SQVTM; CDR2 reads ANQGSEA. CDR3 DNA sequence: TGCAGCGTTGCGGTGACTTTATCCTACGAGCAGTACTTC. Translating gives CSVAVTLSYEQYF.

This clonotype came up many times. V gene TRBV24-1 combines with J gene TRBJ2-2; unclear D gene. The germline CDR1 and CDR2 sequences are KGHDR and SFDVKD. Trimming took 0 bases from V and 3 from J, leaving 4 bases between them. The CDR3 contains 14 residues. The CDR3 is CATSDLLDTGELFF. The CDR3 nucleotides are TGTGCCACCAGTGATTTGCTGGACACCGGGGAGCTGTTTTTT.

This clonotype was observed a handful of times. The chain carries TRBV5-6 and TRBJ2-5, with TRBD1 matching over 7 bases. This CDR3 is 15 amino acids long. The germline V gene encodes CDR1 SGHDT and CDR2 YYEEEE. The V segment lost 2 bases and the J segment 0 bases; nucleotides outside the gene matches: 4. CDR3 in DNA: TGTGCCAGCAGCTTCTGGACAGGACACCAAGAGACCCAGTACTTC. This sequence encodes CASSFWTGHQETQYF.

This clonotype was counted between two and nine times. The CDR3 spells CASSSLEGAGWQYV. CDR3 nucleotides: TGTGCCAGCAGTTCCTTGGAGGGGGCTGGGTGGCAGTACGTC. This chain connects TRBV6-2 or TRBV6-3 to TRBJ2-7; a weak D match, TRBD1 (7 bases). The germline V gene encodes CDR1 MNHEY and CDR2 SVGEGT. This CDR3 is 14 amino acids long. Trimming took 4 bases from V and 9 from J, leaving 19 bases between them.

The chain employs TRBV7-9 and TRBJ2-1, with 8 bases matching TRBD2. CDR3 length: 16 amino acids. The ends lost 3 bases at V and 0 bases at J; junction bases unmatched: 4. CDR1 and CDR2 (germline): SEHNR, FQNEAQ (reference sequence). CDR3 amino acids: CASSFGGASSYNEQFF. CDR3 in DNA: TGTGCCAGCAGCTTCGGGGGGGCTAGCTCCTACAATGAGCAGTTCTTC.

The V gene is TRBV6-5, the J gene TRBJ1-4, with 8 bases identical to TRBD1. This CDR3 is built from 15 residues. Per the germline V gene, CDR1 is MNHEY and CDR2 is SVGAGI. The J segment lost 8 bases and the V segment lost 1 base, leaving 6 bases of the junction unmatched. DNA of the CDR3: TGTGCCAGCAGTTACTACGACAGGGGAAAGGAAAAACTGTTTTTT. Translated, it gives CASSYYDRGKEKLFF.

This clonotype was detected many times. This chain uses TRBV12-3 or TRBV12-4 with TRBJ1-5; no definite D call. This CDR3 region has 14 residues. Trimming cost V 3 bases and J 4 bases, with 10 bases left between them. The DNA of the CDR3 is TGTGCCAGCAGTTTGGAACGTAGGAATCAGCCCCAGCATTTT. It specifies CASSLERRNQPQHF.

This sequence joins TRBV11-3 and TRBJ2-7; TRBD1 matches at 9 bases. CDR1 is SGHNT and CDR2 is YENEEA in the germline V gene. The CDR3 contains 14 residues. The ends lost 5 bases at V and 4 bases at J; junction bases unmatched: 6. The CDR3 here is CASSQSGTGYEQYV. CDR3 sequence (DNA): TGTGCCAGCAGCCAGTCCGGGACAGGGTACGAGCAGTACGTC.

This chain uses TRBV10-1 with TRBJ2-7; tentative D call: TRBD2 (5 bases). V was pared by 8 bases and J by 6 bases, with 20 bases between. Germline V gene lookup returns CDR1 WNHNN and CDR2 SYGVQD (reference sequence). This CDR3 is 14 amino acids long. This CDR3 reads CASSPVPGVTEQYF. CDR3 sequence (DNA): TGCGCCAGCTCCCCCGTGCCCGGGGTCACCGAGCAGTACTTC.

V gene TRBV20-1 combines with J gene TRBJ2-5; 7 bases match TRBD2. V was pared by 3 bases and J by 5 bases, with 6 bases of the junction left unmatched. The V gene's germline CDR1 is DFQATT and CDR2 SNEGSKA (reference sequence). The CDR3 runs 13 residues. The CDR3 reads CSASFRGVETQYF. CDR3 DNA sequence: TGCAGTGCTAGCTTTCGGGGGGTGGAGACCCAGTACTTC.

This chain joins TRBV4-3 and TRBJ2-1; D is uncertain. V dropped 2 bases and J dropped 7 bases, with 9 bases sitting between them. Germline V lookup: CDR1 LGHNA, CDR2 YSLEER. This CDR3 has 13 amino acids. In DNA form, the CDR3 reads TGCGCCAGCAGCCAAACCTCGGTAAATGAGCAGTTCTTC. Residues: CASSQTSVNEQFF.

A few counts support this clonotype. The chain is built from TRBV12-3 or TRBV12-4 and TRBJ1-6, with no clear D. V was clipped by 8 bases and J by 6 bases, with 11 bases between them. CDR3 size: 13 residues. CDR3 amino acids: CASLGVFNSPLHF. The DNA for the CDR3 is TGTGCCAGCCTCGGGGTCTTTAATTCACCCCTCCACTTT.

The chain recombines TRBV7-3 with TRBJ2-7, with D possibly being TRBD1 or TRBD2 (5 bases each). The V and J ends lost 5 bases and 0 bases respectively, with 17 bases between them. Looked up from germline, CDR1 is SGHTA and CDR2 is FQGTGA. This CDR3 has 16 amino acids. The CDR3 DNA sequence: TGTGCCAGCAGCCCCGACCCCGGGACGTCCTCCTACGAGCAGTACTTC. Amino acids: CASSPDPGTSSYEQYF. Full variable domain (missing parts from reference TRBV7-3 and TRBJ2-7): GAGVSQTPSNKVTEKGKYVELRCDPISGHTALYWYRQSLGQGPEFLIYFQGTGAADDSGLPNDRFFAVRPEGSVSTLKIQRTERGDSAVYLCASSPDPGTSSYEQYFGPGTRLTVT.

This chain connects TRBV9 to TRBJ2-3; D not certain. Between the trimmed V and J ends, which lost 0 bases and 2 bases, there was a span of 10 bases. The CDR3 is 15 residues long. Germline V gives CDR1 SGDLS, CDR2 YYNGEE. The CDR3 nucleotides read TGTGCCAGCAGCGTAGAGGCGGTAGACACAGATACGCAGTATTTT. Amino acid sequence: CASSVEAVDTDTQYF.

The sample holds one count of this clonotype. The chain recombines TRBV7-3 with TRBJ2-3; D remains ambiguous. The CDR3 is made up of 16 amino acids. From germline, CDR1 is SGHTA and CDR2 FQGTGA. The V and J ends lost 0 bases and 2 bases respectively, with 12 bases between them. The chain's CDR3 is CASSLTMGGDTDTQYF. CDR3 DNA sequence: TGTGCCAGCAGCTTAACAATGGGCGGAGACACAGATACGCAGTATTTT.

This clonotype came up a few times. The chain joins TRBV10-3 to TRBJ2-1; TRBD2 matches at 12 bases. This CDR3 comprises 16 residues. The V segment lost 6 bases and the J segment 0 bases; nucleotides outside the gene matches: 3. Per the germline V gene, CDR1 is ENHRY and CDR2 is SYGVKD. CDR3 sequence reads: CAIRGTSGRSYNEQFF. The CDR3 nucleotides read TGTGCCATCAGGGGGACTAGCGGGCGCTCCTACAATGAGCAGTTCTTC.

The V and J genes are TRBV19 and TRBJ1-2, with D hard to call. There are 11 residues in the CDR3. V lost 1 base, J lost 9 bases, and 6 bases lay in between. Germline lookup yields CDR1 LNHDA and CDR2 SQIVND (reference sequence). Here the CDR3 reads CASSIAWSYTF. Written as DNA, the CDR3 is TGTGCCAGTAGTATAGCTTGGAGCTACACCTTC.

This clonotype was found a few times. The V call is TRBV20-1, the J call TRBJ1-2; no definite D call. Between the trimmed V and J ends, which lost 4 bases and 7 bases, there was a span of 13 bases. The CDR3 runs to 12 residues. Germline V gene sequence: CDR1 DFQATT, CDR2 SNEGSKA (reference sequence). The CDR3 reads CSANWGVGGYTF. As DNA, the CDR3 is TGCAGTGCTAACTGGGGAGTTGGTGGCTACACCTTC.

This clonotype occurred a few times. The V gene is TRBV7-9, the J gene TRBJ2-7; 8 nucleotides line up with TRBD2. This CDR3 has 14 residues. In germline, CDR1 is SEHNR, CDR2 FQNEAQ (reference sequence). V lost 6 bases and J lost 0; bases outside the gene matches: 4. In DNA form, the CDR3 reads TGTGCCAGCAGTGTTAGCGGGGCCTCCTACGAGCAGTACTTC. This translates into CASSVSGASYEQYF.

Only a few counts were recorded for this clonotype. The CDR3 sequence: CAISEAPSEADTQYF. CDR3 in DNA: TGTGCCATCAGTGAGGCGCCTAGTGAGGCAGATACGCAGTATTTT. This rearrangement joins TRBV10-3 to TRBJ2-3; D gene uncertain. Germline V CDR1 and CDR2: ENHRY, SYGVKD. V was cut by 2 bases and J by 4 bases, with 13 bases left in between. The CDR3 consists of 15 residues.

The chain has TRBV7-9 and TRBJ2-5; TRBD2 might be the D (5 bases). The CDR3 is 16 amino acids. V lost 5 bases and J 2 bases, leaving 18 bases between the germline ends. From germline, CDR1 is SEHNR and CDR2 FQNEAQ (reference sequence). The CDR3 DNA is TGTGCCAGCAGCCCGCCCGGGATCCGGATTCAAGAGACCCAGTACTTC. Translation: CASSPPGIRIQETQYF.

This chain connects TRBV29-1 to TRBJ1-1, with D uncertain. This CDR3 has 15 residues. Trimming took 1 base from V and 1 from J, leaving 13 bases between them. Looked up from germline, CDR1 is SQVTM and CDR2 is ANQGSEA. CDR3 coding DNA: TGCAGCGTTGAAGCTCAAATAACAGAGAACACTGAAGCTTTCTTT. Amino acid sequence: CSVEAQITENTEAFF.

This clonotype was recorded many times. Here the CDR3 reads CASSQELAGRSYF. For the CDR3, the DNA is TGTGCCAGCAGCCAAGAACTAGCAGGACGGTCGTACTTC. This rearrangement joins TRBV3-1 to TRBJ2-7; possibly TRBD2 for D (6 bases). Germline V gene data show CDR1 as LGHDT and CDR2 as YNNKEL (reference sequence). This CDR3 has 13 residues. The V end lost 0 bases, the J end lost 12 bases, and 15 bases lay between the germline ends.

The V call is TRBV29-1, the J call TRBJ2-1; 8 positions agree with TRBD2. J gave up 3 bases and V 0 bases, and 4 bases lay outside the gene matches. Per germline, CDR1 SQVTM and CDR2 ANQGSEA. The CDR3 has 15 residues. This chain's CDR3 is CSVEEGRGGYNEQFF. DNA of the CDR3: TGCAGCGTTGAAGAAGGCCGGGGGGGCTACAATGAGCAGTTCTTC.

The sample holds a few counts of this clonotype. The DNA of the CDR3 is TGTGCCAGCAGTGAGACAGGGGGAAGGGATGGCTACACCTTC. Protein sequence: CASSETGGRDGYTF. This chain joins TRBV25-1 and TRBJ1-2; 9 bases fit TRBD1. Germline V gene sequence: CDR1 MGHDK, CDR2 SYGVNS. The length of the CDR3 is 14 residues. Trimming cost V 3 bases and J 6 bases; bases outside gene matches: 5.

This chain joins TRBV4-3 and TRBJ2-1, with a weak D call TRBD2 (5 bases). Germline assignment: CDR1 LGHNA and CDR2 YSLEER. CDR3 length: 17 residues. With 4 bases removed from V and 2 bases from J, the gap between germline ends came to 18 bases. The CDR3 sequence is CASSLNRRGLTYNEQFF. The CDR3 nucleotides read TGCGCCAGCAGCCTAAATAGACGGGGATTAACCTACAATGAGCAGTTCTTC.

This clonotype was found a few times. The gene calls are TRBV4-1 and TRBJ1-2; D is perhaps TRBD1 (5 bases). V lost 0 bases and J lost 0, with 8 bases in between. Germline V lookup: CDR1 MGHRA, CDR2 YSYEKL. This CDR3 contains 15 residues. DNA of the CDR3: TGCGCCAGCAGCCAAGATGGGGGGTCTAACTATGGCTACACCTTC. This gives the protein CASSQDGGSNYGYTF.

The gene calls are TRBV14 and TRBJ2-1; no definite D call. The CDR3 contains 14 residues. Per the germline V gene, CDR1 is SGHDN and CDR2 is FVKESK. The V end was cut by 3 bases, the J end by 0 bases, with 6 bases between. The CDR3 DNA reads TGTGCCAGCAGCCACGATAGCTCCTACAATGAGCAGTTCTTC. Translating it yields CASSHDSSYNEQFF.

The rearrangement joins TRBV3-1 to TRBJ1-6; D uncertain. The CDR3 length is 12 residues. Trimming removed 5 bases from V and 10 bases from J, with 9 bases in between. The germline gives CDR1 LGHDT, CDR2 YNNKEL (reference sequence). The CDR3 spells CASSGLRSPLHF. CDR3 nucleotide sequence: TGTGCCAGCAGCGGTCTGAGATCACCCCTCCACTTT.